This T cell receptor (beta chain) originates from a study of Ad26.COV2.S vaccination and SARS-CoV-2 variants. CDR3 length: 15 amino acids. Trimming removed 3 bases from V and 1 base from J, with 9 bases in between. CDR1 is LGHNT, CDR2 FRNRAP, per germline. Regarding treatment: over 15 received Ad26.COV2.S at low or high dose, single or two shots; about 5 received placebo; per-sample allocation not given. Repertoires come from day 63 after the first vaccine or placebo injection. Method: immunoSEQ multiplex PCR; TCRdb's copy keeps in-frame clones and lacks some. The table has around 250,000 clones, around nine tenths seen once.

The source is a person between 18 and 60 years old who received the Ad26.COV2.S COVID-19 vaccine or a placebo. The starting material was peripheral blood, obtained in a trial of Ad26.COV2.S vaccine versus placebo. The chain employs TRBV12-5 and TRBJ2-2, with a weak D call TRBD1 (5 bases). For the CDR3, the DNA is TGTGCTAGTGGTTTTTCAGGGAAGAACACCGGGGAGCTGTTTTTT. It is translated as CASGFSGKNTGELFF. Based on the CDR3 plus reference TRBV12-5 and TRBJ2-2, the full variable domain is DARVTQTPRHKVTEMGQEVTMRCQPILGHNTVFWYRQTMMQGLELLAYFRNRAPLDDSGMPKDRFSAEMPDATLATLKIQPSEPRDSAVYFCASGFSGKNTGELFFGEGSRLTVL.